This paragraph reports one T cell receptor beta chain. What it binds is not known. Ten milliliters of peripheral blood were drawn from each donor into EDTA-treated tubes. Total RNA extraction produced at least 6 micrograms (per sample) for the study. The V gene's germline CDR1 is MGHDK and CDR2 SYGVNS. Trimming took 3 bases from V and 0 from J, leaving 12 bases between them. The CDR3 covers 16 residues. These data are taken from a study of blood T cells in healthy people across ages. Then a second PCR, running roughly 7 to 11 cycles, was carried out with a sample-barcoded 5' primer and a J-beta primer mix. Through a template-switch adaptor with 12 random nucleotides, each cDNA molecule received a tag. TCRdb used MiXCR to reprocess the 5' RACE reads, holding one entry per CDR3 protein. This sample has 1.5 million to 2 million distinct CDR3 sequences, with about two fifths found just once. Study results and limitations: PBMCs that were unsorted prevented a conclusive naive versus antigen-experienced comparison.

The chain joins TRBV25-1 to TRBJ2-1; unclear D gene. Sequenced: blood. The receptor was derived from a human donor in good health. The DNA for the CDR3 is TGTGCCAGCAGTGAGACTCGGCGGACCTCCTACAATGAGCAGTTCTTC. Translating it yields CASSETRRTSYNEQFF.